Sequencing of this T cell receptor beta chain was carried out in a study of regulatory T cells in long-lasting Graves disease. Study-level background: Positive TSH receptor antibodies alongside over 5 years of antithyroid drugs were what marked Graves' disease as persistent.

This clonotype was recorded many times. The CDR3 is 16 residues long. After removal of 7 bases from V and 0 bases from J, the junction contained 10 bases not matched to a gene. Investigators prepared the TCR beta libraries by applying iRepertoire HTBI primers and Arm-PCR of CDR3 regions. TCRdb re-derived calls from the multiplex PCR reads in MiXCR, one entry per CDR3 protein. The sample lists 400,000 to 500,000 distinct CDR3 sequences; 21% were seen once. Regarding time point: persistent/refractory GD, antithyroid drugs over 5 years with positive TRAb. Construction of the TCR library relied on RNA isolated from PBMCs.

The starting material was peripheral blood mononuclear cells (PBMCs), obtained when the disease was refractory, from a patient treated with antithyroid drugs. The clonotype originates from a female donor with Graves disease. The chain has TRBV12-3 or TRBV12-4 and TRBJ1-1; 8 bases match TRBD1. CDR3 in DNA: TGTGCCAGCAACGACCGGGACAGGTTATTGAACACTGAAGCTTTCTTT. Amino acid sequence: CASNDRDRLLNTEAFF.